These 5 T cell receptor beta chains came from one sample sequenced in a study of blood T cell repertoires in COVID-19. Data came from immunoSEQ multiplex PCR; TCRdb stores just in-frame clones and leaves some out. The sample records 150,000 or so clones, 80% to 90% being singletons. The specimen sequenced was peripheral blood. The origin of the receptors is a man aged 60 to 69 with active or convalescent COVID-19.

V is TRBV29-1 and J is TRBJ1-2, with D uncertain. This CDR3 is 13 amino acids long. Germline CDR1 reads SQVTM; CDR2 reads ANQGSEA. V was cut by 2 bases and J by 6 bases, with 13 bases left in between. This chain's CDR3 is CSVETRADHGYTF. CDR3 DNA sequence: TGCAGCGTTGAAACGCGGGCCGATCATGGCTACACCTTC.

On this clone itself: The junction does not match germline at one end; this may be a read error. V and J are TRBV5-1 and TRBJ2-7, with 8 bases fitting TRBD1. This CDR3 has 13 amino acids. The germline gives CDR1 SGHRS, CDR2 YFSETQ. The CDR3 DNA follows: TGCGCCAGCAGTCCCCCCTCGGACAGGGACAAGCACTTC. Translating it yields CASSPPSDRDKHF.

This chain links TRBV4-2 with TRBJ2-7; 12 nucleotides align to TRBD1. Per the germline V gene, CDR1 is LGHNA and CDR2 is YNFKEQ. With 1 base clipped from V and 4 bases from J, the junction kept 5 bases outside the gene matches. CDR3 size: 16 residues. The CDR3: CASSQAAGQGAYEQYF. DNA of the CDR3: TGTGCCAGCAGCCAAGCCGCGGGACAGGGGGCGTACGAGCAGTACTTC.

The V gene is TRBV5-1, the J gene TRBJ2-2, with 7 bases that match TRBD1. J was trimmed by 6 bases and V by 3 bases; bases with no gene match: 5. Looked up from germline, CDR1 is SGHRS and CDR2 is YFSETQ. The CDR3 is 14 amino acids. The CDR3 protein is CASSYEQGSGELFF. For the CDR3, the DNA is TGCGCCAGCAGCTATGAACAGGGGTCCGGGGAGCTGTTTTTT.

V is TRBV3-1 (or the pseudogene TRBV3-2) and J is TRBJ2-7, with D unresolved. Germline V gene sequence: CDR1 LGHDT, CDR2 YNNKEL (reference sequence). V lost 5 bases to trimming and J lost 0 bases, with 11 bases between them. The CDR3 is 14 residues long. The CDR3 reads CASSGRVSSYEQYF. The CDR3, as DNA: TGTGCCAGCAGCGGCCGGGTCTCCTCCTACGAGCAGTACTTC.